Detailed here is one T cell receptor beta chain. The antigen is undetermined. CDR1 and CDR2 from the germline V gene are MRHNA and SNTAGT. The germline V and J ends were trimmed by 6 bases and 8 bases, with 22 bases remaining between them. The length of the CDR3 is 15 residues. The data are from a study of cytomegalovirus exposure and HLA in healthy donors. Study in general: Earlier results showed almost 120 million unique TCR beta sequences derived from roughly 190 million T cells.

The PCR contained 60 Vbeta and 13 Jbeta primers. Generated by immunoSEQ multiplex PCR, the TCRdb table keeps only in-frame clones and is missing some. This sample has about 200,000 clones, with about 80% found just once. Regarding the study as a whole: Most TCR beta V segments were productive about 90% or about 30% of the time in an earlier analysis. Whilst most TCR sequences proved rare, a subset of public TCRs occurred across many donors.

Input material: PBMCs. The gene calls are TRBV6-4 and TRBJ1-2, with D possibly matching TRBD1 (6 bases). The receptor was isolated from a man aged 25-45 years in good health and CMV-seronegative. The CDR3 here is CASSIDGTGMQGYTF. The CDR3 DNA follows: TGTGCCAGCAGCATTGACGGAACAGGGATGCAAGGCTACACCTTC.